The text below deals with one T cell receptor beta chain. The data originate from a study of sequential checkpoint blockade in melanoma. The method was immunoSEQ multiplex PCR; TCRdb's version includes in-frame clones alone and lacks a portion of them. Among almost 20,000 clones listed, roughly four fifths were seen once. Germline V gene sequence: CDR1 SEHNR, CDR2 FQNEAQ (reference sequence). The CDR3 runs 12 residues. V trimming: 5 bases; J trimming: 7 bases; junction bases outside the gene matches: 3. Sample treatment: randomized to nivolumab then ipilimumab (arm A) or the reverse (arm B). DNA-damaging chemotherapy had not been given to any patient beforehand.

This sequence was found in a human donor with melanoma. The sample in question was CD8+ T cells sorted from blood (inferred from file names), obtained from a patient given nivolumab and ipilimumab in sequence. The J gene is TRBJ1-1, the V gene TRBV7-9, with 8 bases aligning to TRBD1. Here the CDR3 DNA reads TGTGCCAGCAGCCTCGGACAGGGTGAAGCTTTCTTT. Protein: CASSLGQGEAFF.